This T cell receptor beta chain was profiled in a study of shared clonotypes between healthy human individuals. Study as a whole: The plates for each donor numbered three CD4 naive, three CD4 memory, two CD8 naive and one CD8 memory.

Trimming pared 3 bases from V and 8 bases from J, leaving 16 bases between. Germline V gene data show CDR1 as SQVTM and CDR2 as ANQGSEA. The CDR3 has 13 amino acids. Approximately 220 ng DNA, around 30,000 T cell genomes, went into each sorted-subset replicate PCR. Sequencing was performed with immunoSEQ multiplex PCR; in TCRdb, only in-frame clones are kept and a portion is missing. The sample has more than 900,000 clones, around 82% seen once; the top ten hold 0.5% to 0.65%. The sample taken for sequencing was memory CD4+ T cells from PBMCs. The subset was: CD45RA-negative fraction. This chain connects TRBV29-1 to TRBJ1-1; tentative D call: TRBD1 (5 bases). The TCR sequence derives from a man aged 18 to 29 in good health. Some clones in this sample may be carry-over from other donors' samples. The CDR3 loop reads CSVEGLASGEAFF. DNA for the CDR3: TGCAGCGTTGAGGGACTCGCCTCAGGGGAAGCTTTCTTT.